This TCR beta chain was identified in a study of T cell responses to AZD1222 COVID-19 vaccine. Study-wide results and caveats: Spike-specific TCR repertoires showed rising breadth and depth after two AZD1222 doses. Nearly half of unique spike-specific TCRs reportedly avoided B.1.351 and B.1.1.7 mutated regions. Donor demographics were predominantly white British with a female majority; clonal diversity may be underestimated.

Germline V gene sequence: CDR1 MNHEY, CDR2 SVGEGT. Trimming shortened V by 0 bases and J by 1 base, and 13 bases separated the two germline ends. This CDR3 is 16 amino acids long. Assay: immunoSEQ multiplex PCR; the TCRdb copy retains only in-frame clones and omits some. Found here are about 110,000 clones, 87% of them singletons; the top ten hold roughly 2.5%. As to this clone: Its antigen is not identified.

The rearrangement links TRBV6-2 or TRBV6-3 to TRBJ2-7, with D possibly being TRBD1 or TRBD2 (5 bases each). The sequence was collected from an adult who received the AZD1222 COVID-19 vaccine. The specimen was peripheral blood, collected 28 days after the second AZD1222 dose. CDR3 DNA: TGTGCCAGCAGTTACTCCCGACAGCGGCATTCCTACGAGCAGTACTTC. Translating it yields CASSYSRQRHSYEQYF.